The rows below give T cell receptor beta chains drawn from one sample of a study of T-cell reconstitution after alpha-beta-depleted transplantation in children. From the PCR reads, TCRdb called clonotypes with MiXCR, one entry per CDR3 protein. The sample lists 85,000 to 120,000 distinct CDR3 sequences; roughly 7.6% were seen once. This material consisted of PBMCs, taken before TCRalphabeta/CD19-depleted stem cell transplant. These receptors all come from a boy aged 2 to 10 with acute lymphoblastic leukemia, due to receive a stem cell transplant. The CDR3 runs from the conserved cysteine through the conserved F or W. Fields, in order: J gene, V gene, clone size, D gene, CDR3 DNA, CDR3 protein. The D gene is left open where the match is weak. Size tells how often a clone was seen (once, few, many) or the class of an expanded clone, and some rows leave it out.

j_gene: TRBJ2-2
v_gene: TRBV4-1
abundance: many
d_gene: .
CDR3nt: TGCGCCAGCAGCCAAGATGAGGAGCGGGGGGAGCTGTTTTTT
CDR3aa: CASSQDEERGELFF

j_gene: TRBJ2-7
v_gene: TRBV4-3
abundance: .
d_gene: .
CDR3nt: TGCGCCAGCAGCCCAGCAATGGGCGACGAGCAGTACTTC
CDR3aa: CASSPAMGDEQYF

j_gene: TRBJ1-1
v_gene: TRBV18
abundance: .
d_gene: .
CDR3nt: TGTGCCAGCTCACCGACGAGGGGGGGATACACTGAAGCTTTCTTT
CDR3aa: CASSPTRGGYTEAFF

j_gene: TRBJ2-7
v_gene: TRBV9
abundance: few
d_gene: TRBD2
CDR3nt: TGTGCCAGCAGCCCTGCTAGCGGGGGCAGAAGCTCCTACGAGCAGTACTTC
CDR3aa: CASSPASGGRSSYEQYF

j_gene: TRBJ2-7
v_gene: TRBV15
abundance: many
d_gene: TRBD2
CDR3nt: TGTGCCACCAGCAGAGAGATGACTAGCGGACAAGGGGAGCAGTACTTC
CDR3aa: CATSREMTSGQGEQYF

j_gene: TRBJ1-1
v_gene: TRBV5-1
abundance: .
d_gene: .
CDR3nt: TGCGCCAGCAGGAGGGAGGGGCATGGGAACACTGAAGCTTTCTTT
CDR3aa: CASRREGHGNTEAFF

j_gene: TRBJ2-3
v_gene: TRBV11-2
abundance: many
d_gene: .
CDR3nt: TGTGCCAGCAGCTTAGAGGGACTCCCACGGCCAGATACGCAGTATTTT
CDR3aa: CASSLEGLPRPDTQYF

j_gene: TRBJ1-5
v_gene: TRBV28
abundance: few
d_gene: .
CDR3nt: TGTGCCAGCAGTCACCGGGGAAGGGGCGATCAGCCCCAGCATTTT
CDR3aa: CASSHRGRGDQPQHF

j_gene: TRBJ1-2
v_gene: TRBV20-1
abundance: .
d_gene: TRBD1
CDR3nt: TGCAGTGCCGAAAGCCAGGGGGCGAGAGGCTACACCTTC
CDR3aa: CSAESQGARGYTF

j_gene: TRBJ2-7
v_gene: TRBV4-1
abundance: .
d_gene: .
CDR3nt: TGCGCCAGCAGCCAAGTTATGGCGAACTCCTACGAGCAGTACTTC
CDR3aa: CASSQVMANSYEQYF

j_gene: TRBJ2-5
v_gene: TRBV6-1
abundance: many
d_gene: TRBD2
CDR3nt: TGTGCCAGCAGGGCGGCCGGGAGGGAGACCCAGTACTTC
CDR3aa: CASRAAGRETQYF

j_gene: TRBJ1-2
v_gene: TRBV3-1
abundance: .
d_gene: .
CDR3nt: TGTGCCAGCAGCCAAGACGGGCAGAGAGGCTACACCTTC
CDR3aa: CASSQDGQRGYTF

j_gene: TRBJ1-1
v_gene: TRBV20-1
abundance: many
d_gene: .
CDR3nt: TGCAGTGCTACAGTAGGGAACACTGAAGCTTTCTTT
CDR3aa: CSATVGNTEAFF

j_gene: TRBJ1-3
v_gene: TRBV3-1
abundance: many
d_gene: .
CDR3nt: TGTGCCAGCAGCCCCGGGGACACCATATATTTT
CDR3aa: CASSPGDTIYF

j_gene: TRBJ2-7
v_gene: TRBV7-6
abundance: many
d_gene: .
CDR3nt: TGTGCCAGCAGCTTAGCGCGGGGAAATTTCTACGAGCAGTACTTC
CDR3aa: CASSLARGNFYEQYF

j_gene: TRBJ2-1
v_gene: TRBV5-1
abundance: few
d_gene: .
CDR3nt: TGCGCCAGCAGAAAAGGAGGAAATGAGCAGTTCTTC
CDR3aa: CASRKGGNEQFF

j_gene: TRBJ2-7
v_gene: TRBV3-1
abundance: many
d_gene: .
CDR3nt: TGTGCCAGCAGCCAAGATGGTAGGAGCGAGCAGTACTTC
CDR3aa: CASSQDGRSEQYF

j_gene: TRBJ2-1
v_gene: TRBV11-1
abundance: few
d_gene: TRBD2
CDR3nt: TGTGCCAGCAGCTCCCGACTAGCGGGGGGACTCCAAATCCCTGCGCAGTTCTTC
CDR3aa: CASSSRLAGGLQIPAQFF

j_gene: TRBJ1-5
v_gene: TRBV2
abundance: .
d_gene: .
CDR3nt: TGTGCCAGCAGTGAAAATCCTGGGGGAAGTCTTGGGAATCAGCCCCAGCATTTT
CDR3aa: CASSENPGGSLGNQPQHF

j_gene: TRBJ2-5
v_gene: TRBV2
abundance: .
d_gene: .
CDR3nt: TGTGCCAGCAGTGACCTCGGGGGGCAGGGCGTACAAGAGACCCAGTACTTC
CDR3aa: CASSDLGGQGVQETQYF

j_gene: TRBJ2-7
v_gene: TRBV7-8
abundance: many
d_gene: .
CDR3nt: TGTGCCAGCAGCTTAGCGCGAGACAGTCGCTACGAGCAGTACTTC
CDR3aa: CASSLARDSRYEQYF

j_gene: TRBJ1-5
v_gene: TRBV6-5
abundance: few
d_gene: TRBD1
CDR3nt: TGTGCCAGCAGTCCCCGGACAGGGGTGGGGTATCAGCCCCAGCATTTT
CDR3aa: CASSPRTGVGYQPQHF

j_gene: TRBJ2-1
v_gene: TRBV7-9
abundance: many
d_gene: TRBD2
CDR3nt: TGTGCCAGCAGCTTGCTTAGCGGGGGGGCCGTTAATGAGCAGTTCTTC
CDR3aa: CASSLLSGGAVNEQFF

j_gene: TRBJ2-5
v_gene: TRBV5-5
abundance: many
d_gene: TRBD2
CDR3nt: TGTGCCAGCAGCCCCGGGACTAGCGGCCAAGAGACCCAGTACTTC
CDR3aa: CASSPGTSGQETQYF

j_gene: TRBJ2-1
v_gene: TRBV20-1
abundance: many
d_gene: TRBD1
CDR3nt: TGCAGTGCCCCCGGCGCAGGGGGTGACTACAATGAGCAGTTCTTC
CDR3aa: CSAPGAGGDYNEQFF

j_gene: TRBJ1-2
v_gene: TRBV12-3/TRBV12-4
abundance: .
d_gene: .
CDR3nt: TGTGCCAGCAGTTTAGGCAGGGCTAACTATGGCTACACCTTC
CDR3aa: CASSLGRANYGYTF

j_gene: TRBJ2-1
v_gene: TRBV20-1
abundance: .
d_gene: TRBD2
CDR3nt: TGCAGTGCCCGGCTAGCGGGGGGATCCTACAATGAGCAGTTCTTC
CDR3aa: CSARLAGGSYNEQFF

j_gene: TRBJ2-5
v_gene: TRBV7-6
abundance: .
d_gene: .
CDR3nt: TGTGCCAGCAGCCTCTCAACTCTCAAAGAGACCCAGTACTTC
CDR3aa: CASSLSTLKETQYF

j_gene: TRBJ1-2
v_gene: TRBV14
abundance: .
d_gene: .
CDR3nt: TGTGCCAGCAGTCTACAGGGAGTATATGGCTACACCTTC
CDR3aa: CASSLQGVYGYTF

j_gene: TRBJ1-2
v_gene: TRBV7-2
abundance: many
d_gene: TRBD1
CDR3nt: TGTGCCAGCAGCTTAGCGGGACAGGGGGCGGGAGGCTACACCTTC
CDR3aa: CASSLAGQGAGGYTF

j_gene: TRBJ2-5
v_gene: TRBV14
abundance: many
d_gene: TRBD2
CDR3nt: TGTGCCAGCAGCCAAGCGCTTGCGGGGGGGATCTTCCAAGAGACCCAGTACTTC
CDR3aa: CASSQALAGGIFQETQYF